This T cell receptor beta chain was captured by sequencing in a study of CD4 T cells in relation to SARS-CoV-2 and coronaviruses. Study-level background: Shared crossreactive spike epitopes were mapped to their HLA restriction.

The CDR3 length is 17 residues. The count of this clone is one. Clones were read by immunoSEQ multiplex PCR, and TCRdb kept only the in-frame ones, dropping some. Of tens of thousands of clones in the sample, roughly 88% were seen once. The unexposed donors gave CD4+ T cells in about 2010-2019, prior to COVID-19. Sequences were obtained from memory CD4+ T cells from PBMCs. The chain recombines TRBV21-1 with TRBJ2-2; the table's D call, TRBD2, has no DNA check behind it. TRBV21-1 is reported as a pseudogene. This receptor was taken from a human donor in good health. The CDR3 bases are TGTGCCAGCAGCGCCCGGGACTCCCCCCCCGACCCCGGGGAGCTGTTTTTT. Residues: CASSARDSPPDPGELFF.